A selection of T cell receptor beta chains follows, all from one sample in a study of Ad26.COV2.S vaccination and SARS-CoV-2 variants. Only in-frame clones appear in the TCRdb table, and some are missing; sequencing was by immunoSEQ multiplex PCR. The sample lists some 290,000 clones, more than 70% occurring once. The sequencing used peripheral blood, collected in a trial of Ad26.COV2.S vaccine versus placebo. These receptor sequences come from a person between 18 and 59 years old who received the Ad26.COV2.S COVID-19 vaccine or a placebo. The CDR3 runs from the conserved cysteine through the conserved F or W. Each record gives: CDR3 DNA, CDR3 protein, D gene, clone size, V gene, J gene. A D gene is named only where the DNA matches it firmly. Part of the rows lack a size; the others show once, few, many or a class for expanded clones.

CDR3nt: TGCGCCAGCAGCTTGGCGGCAGGGAACTACGAGCAGTACTTC; CDR3aa: CASSLAAGNYEQYF; d_gene: .; abundance: .; v_gene: TRBV5-1; j_gene: TRBJ2-7
CDR3nt: TGTGCCAGCAGCCACCAGGAGGAAGGCTCGGCTGAGCAGTTCTTC; CDR3aa: CASSHQEEGSAEQFF; d_gene: .; abundance: few; v_gene: TRBV6-2/TRBV6-3; j_gene: TRBJ2-1
CDR3nt: TGTGCCAGCAGCAGGGGGGCGGGACGAACGTCCCAAGAGACCCAGTACTTC; CDR3aa: CASSRGAGRTSQETQYF; d_gene: .; abundance: once; v_gene: TRBV9; j_gene: TRBJ2-5
CDR3nt: TGTGCCAGCACCTGGGACAGGCTCTACGAGCAGTACTTC; CDR3aa: CASTWDRLYEQYF; d_gene: TRBD1; abundance: .; v_gene: TRBV28; j_gene: TRBJ2-7
CDR3nt: TGCGCCAGCAGCTCGGGGTTATGGGGAAATGAAAAACTGTTTTTT; CDR3aa: CASSSGLWGNEKLFF; d_gene: .; abundance: once; v_gene: TRBV5-1; j_gene: TRBJ1-4
CDR3nt: TGTGCCTGGAGTCCCAGTCGAGGCTATGGCTACACCTTC; CDR3aa: CAWSPSRGYGYTF; d_gene: .; abundance: once; v_gene: TRBV30; j_gene: TRBJ1-2
CDR3nt: TGTGCCAGCAGCCAAGATGCCGTTTCCTACGAGCAGTACTTC; CDR3aa: CASSQDAVSYEQYF; d_gene: .; abundance: .; v_gene: TRBV3-1/TRBV3-2; j_gene: TRBJ2-7
CDR3nt: TGTGCCAGTCGTTCCAGGGAGCTTGAAGCTTTCTTT; CDR3aa: CASRSRELEAFF; d_gene: .; abundance: .; v_gene: TRBV21-1; j_gene: TRBJ1-1
CDR3nt: TGTGCCAGCAGATCCCGGGACCGGGGGTTCTTC; CDR3aa: CASRSRDRGFF; d_gene: .; abundance: once; v_gene: TRBV7-2; j_gene: TRBJ2-1
CDR3nt: TGCGCCAGCAGCTTTAGCGGGGGGACTTACGAGCAGTACTTC; CDR3aa: CASSFSGGTYEQYF; d_gene: TRBD2; abundance: .; v_gene: TRBV5-1; j_gene: TRBJ2-7
CDR3nt: TGTGCCAGCAGCCGTAGCTCCTACGAGCAGTACTTC; CDR3aa: CASSRSSYEQYF; d_gene: .; abundance: .; v_gene: TRBV6-6; j_gene: TRBJ2-7
CDR3nt: TGTGCCAGCAGACTCTCCAGGGGGCCGGACACTGAAGCTTTCTTT; CDR3aa: CASRLSRGPDTEAFF; d_gene: TRBD1; abundance: .; v_gene: TRBV27; j_gene: TRBJ1-1
CDR3nt: TGTGCCAGCAGTCGAGGGACTAGCGGGCCCACAGATACGCAGTATTTT; CDR3aa: CASSRGTSGPTDTQYF; d_gene: TRBD2; abundance: .; v_gene: TRBV6-6; j_gene: TRBJ2-3
CDR3nt: TGCGCCAGCAGCCCTGGGACGGGTTCACCCCTCCACTTT; CDR3aa: CASSPGTGSPLHF; d_gene: .; abundance: .; v_gene: TRBV4-3; j_gene: TRBJ1-6
CDR3nt: TGTGCCAGCAGCCAAGCTGGGACAGGAGGTGGCTACACCTTC; CDR3aa: CASSQAGTGGGYTF; d_gene: TRBD1; abundance: .; v_gene: TRBV3-1/TRBV3-2; j_gene: TRBJ1-2
CDR3nt: TGTGCCAGCAGCCTCAAGGGACAGGGGGCAGCCGGGGAGCTGTTTTTT; CDR3aa: CASSLKGQGAAGELFF; d_gene: TRBD1; abundance: .; v_gene: TRBV3-1/TRBV3-2; j_gene: TRBJ2-2
CDR3nt: TGTGCCTGCGGCCCCGACACTGAAGCTTTCTTT; CDR3aa: CACGPDTEAFF; d_gene: .; abundance: many; v_gene: TRBV27; j_gene: TRBJ1-1
CDR3nt: TGCGCCAGCAGGAGGACTCAGTACACCTACGAGCAGTACTTC; CDR3aa: CASRRTQYTYEQYF; d_gene: .; abundance: .; v_gene: TRBV10-2; j_gene: TRBJ2-7
CDR3nt: TGCGCCAGCAGCGTCCGGACAGGCGGCTCTGGGGCCAACGTCCTGACTTTC; CDR3aa: CASSVRTGGSGANVLTF; d_gene: TRBD1; abundance: .; v_gene: TRBV5-1; j_gene: TRBJ2-6
CDR3nt: TGTGCCAGCAGCGCCCAAGGACAGGGAGTCGGCCAGCCCCAGCATTTT; CDR3aa: CASSAQGQGVGQPQHF; d_gene: TRBD1; abundance: .; v_gene: TRBV7-9; j_gene: TRBJ1-5
CDR3nt: TGTGCCAGCAGTCTACTGAGTGGGAGCACCTACAATGAGCAGTTCTTC; CDR3aa: CASSLLSGSTYNEQFF; d_gene: .; abundance: .; v_gene: TRBV27; j_gene: TRBJ2-1
CDR3nt: TGTGCCACCAGTGATTCCCGGACAGGGCCAGCAGAAGGCTACACCTTC; CDR3aa: CATSDSRTGPAEGYTF; d_gene: TRBD1; abundance: .; v_gene: TRBV24-1; j_gene: TRBJ1-2
CDR3nt: TGCAGTGCTAGTAATTCTTTGGGGTCTAAGGAAGCTTTCTTT; CDR3aa: CSASNSLGSKEAFF; d_gene: .; abundance: .; v_gene: TRBV20-1; j_gene: TRBJ1-1
CDR3nt: TGCAGCGGTTTAGCTAGCGGAACAGATACGCAGTATTTT; CDR3aa: CSGLASGTDTQYF; d_gene: TRBD2; abundance: .; v_gene: TRBV29-1; j_gene: TRBJ2-3
CDR3nt: TGTGCCTGGAGTTCCACGTCAACCGGGGAGCTGTTTTTT; CDR3aa: CAWSSTSTGELFF; d_gene: .; abundance: few; v_gene: TRBV30; j_gene: TRBJ2-2
CDR3nt: TGTGCCAGCAGCTCGGGACAGGGGGGAGGAGAAAAACTGTTTTTT; CDR3aa: CASSSGQGGGEKLFF; d_gene: TRBD1; abundance: .; v_gene: TRBV5-4; j_gene: TRBJ1-4
CDR3nt: TGTGCCAGCAGCTACATCGAGACAGCCCTCTATGGCTACACCTTC; CDR3aa: CASSYIETALYGYTF; d_gene: .; abundance: few; v_gene: TRBV7-9; j_gene: TRBJ1-2
CDR3nt: TGTGCCAGCAGGACAGGGGCGGAAGAAAAACTGTTTTTT; CDR3aa: CASRTGAEEKLFF; d_gene: TRBD1; abundance: .; v_gene: TRBV6-5; j_gene: TRBJ1-4
CDR3nt: TGTGCCAGCAGCCCCCGAGCGGGTTATGGCTACACCTTC; CDR3aa: CASSPRAGYGYTF; d_gene: .; abundance: .; v_gene: TRBV5-8; j_gene: TRBJ1-2
CDR3nt: TGTGCCAGCAGAGGTCATGAAAAACTGTTTTTT; CDR3aa: CASRGHEKLFF; d_gene: .; abundance: .; v_gene: TRBV7-2; j_gene: TRBJ1-4
CDR3nt: TGTGCCAGCAGCCCCCCTAATGGGGTACGTGAAAAACTGTTTTTT; CDR3aa: CASSPPNGVREKLFF; d_gene: .; abundance: .; v_gene: TRBV6-2/TRBV6-3; j_gene: TRBJ1-4
CDR3nt: TGCGCCAGCAGCCAAGGACAGGGAATGGGAAACACCATATATTTT; CDR3aa: CASSQGQGMGNTIYF; d_gene: TRBD1; abundance: .; v_gene: TRBV4-1; j_gene: TRBJ1-3
CDR3nt: TGTGCCATCAGTGAGTCTGCAGAAGGCTACACCTTC; CDR3aa: CAISESAEGYTF; d_gene: .; abundance: .; v_gene: TRBV10-3; j_gene: TRBJ1-2
CDR3nt: TGTGCCAGCAGCCCTGATAGCGATCAGCCCCAGCATTTT; CDR3aa: CASSPDSDQPQHF; d_gene: .; abundance: .; v_gene: TRBV28; j_gene: TRBJ1-5
CDR3nt: TGTGCCAGCAGCTCTAGGGGCCAGTCAAAAACTGAAGCTTTCTTT; CDR3aa: CASSSRGQSKTEAFF; d_gene: .; abundance: .; v_gene: TRBV5-4; j_gene: TRBJ1-1
CDR3nt: TGTGCCAGCAGTCCTACAGGTGGAGAGACCCAGTACTTC; CDR3aa: CASSPTGGETQYF; d_gene: .; abundance: .; v_gene: TRBV27; j_gene: TRBJ2-5
CDR3nt: TGTGCCAGCAGTTTGTTATCAAAAAACACCGGGGAGCTGTTTTTT; CDR3aa: CASSLLSKNTGELFF; d_gene: .; abundance: .; v_gene: TRBV27; j_gene: TRBJ2-2
CDR3nt: TGTGCCAGCAGCTACGGGCGGGGGCTCCACTATGGCTACACCTTC; CDR3aa: CASSYGRGLHYGYTF; d_gene: .; abundance: .; v_gene: TRBV5-4; j_gene: TRBJ1-2
CDR3nt: TGTGCCAGCAGCGTTTCGAGCCTAGGGGGCACTTACTATGGCTACACCTTC; CDR3aa: CASSVSSLGGTYYGYTF; d_gene: TRBD1; abundance: .; v_gene: TRBV9; j_gene: TRBJ1-2
CDR3nt: TGTGCCAGCAGCTTTTCTGGGCCCGAGACCCAGTACTTC; CDR3aa: CASSFSGPETQYF; d_gene: .; abundance: .; v_gene: TRBV7-8; j_gene: TRBJ2-5
CDR3nt: TGTGCCAGCAGTTACGTTAGCGGCACTGAAGCTTTCTTT; CDR3aa: CASSYVSGTEAFF; d_gene: .; abundance: .; v_gene: TRBV6-2/TRBV6-3; j_gene: TRBJ1-1
CDR3nt: TGTGCCAGCAGTGATCAGAACTATGGCTACACCTTC; CDR3aa: CASSDQNYGYTF; d_gene: .; abundance: .; v_gene: TRBV2; j_gene: TRBJ1-2
CDR3nt: TGTGCCAGTAGTTCATACTACGAGCAGTACTTC; CDR3aa: CASSSYYEQYF; d_gene: .; abundance: .; v_gene: TRBV19; j_gene: TRBJ2-7
CDR3nt: TGTGCCAGCAGTTCCAGGGCAGGGAGAACTGAAGCTTTCTTT; CDR3aa: CASSSRAGRTEAFF; d_gene: .; abundance: .; v_gene: TRBV6-2/TRBV6-3; j_gene: TRBJ1-1
CDR3nt: TGTGCCAGCAGCGTAGATGGGACAGGAATCGGCTACACCTTC; CDR3aa: CASSVDGTGIGYTF; d_gene: TRBD1; abundance: few; v_gene: TRBV9; j_gene: TRBJ1-2
CDR3nt: TGTGCCGGAGACAGGGGTTCCTATGGCTACACCTTC; CDR3aa: CAGDRGSYGYTF; d_gene: TRBD1; abundance: .; v_gene: TRBV11-2; j_gene: TRBJ1-2
CDR3nt: TGCGCCAGCAGGGACAGGGGTCAAGAGACCCAGTACTTC; CDR3aa: CASRDRGQETQYF; d_gene: TRBD1; abundance: .; v_gene: TRBV10-2; j_gene: TRBJ2-5
CDR3nt: TGTGCCACCAGCAGACAAGGGTCGCCCACAGATACGCAGTATTTT; CDR3aa: CATSRQGSPTDTQYF; d_gene: .; abundance: once; v_gene: TRBV15; j_gene: TRBJ2-3
CDR3nt: TGTGCCAGCAGTGGCCTTAAGGGCAGGGCCGGGGAGCTGTTTTTT; CDR3aa: CASSGLKGRAGELFF; d_gene: .; abundance: .; v_gene: TRBV2; j_gene: TRBJ2-2
CDR3nt: TGCAGCGCTCAGACTCTTGACTATGGCTACACCTTC; CDR3aa: CSAQTLDYGYTF; d_gene: .; abundance: .; v_gene: TRBV29-1; j_gene: TRBJ1-2
CDR3nt: TGTGCCAGTAGAAGGGACTTTTACACTGAAGCTTTCTTT; CDR3aa: CASRRDFYTEAFF; d_gene: .; abundance: .; v_gene: TRBV19; j_gene: TRBJ1-1
CDR3nt: TGTGCCAGCAGTTACTCGTCCACTGAAGCTTTCTTT; CDR3aa: CASSYSSTEAFF; d_gene: .; abundance: .; v_gene: TRBV6-5; j_gene: TRBJ1-1
CDR3nt: TGTGCCAGCCGTACTAGCAAAAGCACAGATACGCAGTATTTT; CDR3aa: CASRTSKSTDTQYF; d_gene: .; abundance: once; v_gene: TRBV3-1/TRBV3-2; j_gene: TRBJ2-3
CDR3nt: TGTGCCAGCAGTTGGACTAGCTCCTACAATGAGCAGTTCTTC; CDR3aa: CASSWTSSYNEQFF; d_gene: TRBD2; abundance: .; v_gene: TRBV6-5; j_gene: TRBJ2-1
CDR3nt: TGTGCCAGCAGCCAAAGGGAGAGTAACTATGGCTACACCTTC; CDR3aa: CASSQRESNYGYTF; d_gene: .; abundance: .; v_gene: TRBV3-1/TRBV3-2; j_gene: TRBJ1-2
CDR3nt: TGTGCCAGCAGCGGGAGACTAGCGAACGAGCAGTACTTC; CDR3aa: CASSGRLANEQYF; d_gene: TRBD2; abundance: .; v_gene: TRBV7-2; j_gene: TRBJ2-7
CDR3nt: TGCGCCAGCAGCTTGGGGAGGGGGTACAACACAGATACGCAGTATTTT; CDR3aa: CASSLGRGYNTDTQYF; d_gene: .; abundance: few; v_gene: TRBV5-1; j_gene: TRBJ2-3
CDR3nt: TGTGCTAGTGGTTACAGCCCGAGGAGGGACCTACATAACCCCTACAATGAGCAGTTCTTC; CDR3aa: CASGYSPRRDLHNPYNEQFF; d_gene: .; abundance: .; v_gene: TRBV12-5; j_gene: TRBJ2-1
CDR3nt: TGTGCCAGCAGCCCCGGGGCGACCTTCTCTGGAAACACCATATATTTT; CDR3aa: CASSPGATFSGNTIYF; d_gene: .; abundance: .; v_gene: TRBV9; j_gene: TRBJ1-3